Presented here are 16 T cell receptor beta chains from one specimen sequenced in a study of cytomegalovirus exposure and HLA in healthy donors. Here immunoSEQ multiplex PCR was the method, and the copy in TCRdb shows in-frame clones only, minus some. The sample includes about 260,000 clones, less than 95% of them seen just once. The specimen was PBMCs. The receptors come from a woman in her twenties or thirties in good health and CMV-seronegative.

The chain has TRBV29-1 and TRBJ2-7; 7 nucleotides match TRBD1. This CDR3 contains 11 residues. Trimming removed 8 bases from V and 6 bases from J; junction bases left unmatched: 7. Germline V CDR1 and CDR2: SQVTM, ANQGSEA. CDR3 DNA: TGCAGCTATTATACAGGGGTCGAGCAGTACTTC. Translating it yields CSYYTGVEQYF.

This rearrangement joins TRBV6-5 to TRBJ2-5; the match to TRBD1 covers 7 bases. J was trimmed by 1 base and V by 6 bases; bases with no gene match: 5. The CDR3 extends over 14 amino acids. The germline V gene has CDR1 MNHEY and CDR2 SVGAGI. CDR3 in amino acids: CASSTRTGQETQYF. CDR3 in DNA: TGTGCCAGCAGCACCCGGACAGGCCAAGAGACCCAGTACTTC.

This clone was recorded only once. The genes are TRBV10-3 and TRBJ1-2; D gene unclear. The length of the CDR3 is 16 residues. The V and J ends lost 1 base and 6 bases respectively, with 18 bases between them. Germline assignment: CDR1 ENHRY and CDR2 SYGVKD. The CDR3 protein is CAISELGNLKVDGYTF. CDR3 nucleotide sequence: TGTGCCATCAGTGAGTTGGGCAATTTAAAGGTCGATGGCTACACCTTC.

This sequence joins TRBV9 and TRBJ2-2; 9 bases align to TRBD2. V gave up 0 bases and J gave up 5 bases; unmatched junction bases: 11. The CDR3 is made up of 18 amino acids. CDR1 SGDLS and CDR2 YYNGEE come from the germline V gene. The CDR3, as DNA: TGTGCCAGCAGCGTAGACCGGGGGAGCGGGAGGAATACCGGGGAGCTGTTTTTT. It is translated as CASSVDRGSGRNTGELFF.

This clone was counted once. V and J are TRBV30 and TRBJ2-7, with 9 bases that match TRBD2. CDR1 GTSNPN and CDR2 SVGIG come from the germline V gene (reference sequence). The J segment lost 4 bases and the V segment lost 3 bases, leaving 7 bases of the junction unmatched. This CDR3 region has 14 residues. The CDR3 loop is CAWRPAGGPYEQYF. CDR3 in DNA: TGTGCCTGGAGACCAGCGGGGGGCCCTTACGAGCAGTACTTC.

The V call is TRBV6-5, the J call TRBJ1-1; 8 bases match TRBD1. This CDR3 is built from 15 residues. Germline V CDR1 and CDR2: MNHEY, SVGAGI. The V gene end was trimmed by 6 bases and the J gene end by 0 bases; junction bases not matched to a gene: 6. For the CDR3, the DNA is TGTGCCAGCAGCCGGACAGGGCTCATGAACACTGAAGCTTTCTTT. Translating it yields CASSRTGLMNTEAFF.

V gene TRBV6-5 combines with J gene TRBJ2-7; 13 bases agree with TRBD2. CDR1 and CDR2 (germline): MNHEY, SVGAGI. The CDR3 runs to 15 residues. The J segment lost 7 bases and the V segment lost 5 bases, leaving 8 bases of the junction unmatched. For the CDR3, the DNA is TGTGCCAGCAGTACCACTAGCGGGAGGGCTCGGGAGCAGTACTTC. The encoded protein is CASSTTSGRAREQYF.

The chain's CDR3 is CASSQTWGGTQYF. The DNA for the CDR3 is TGCGCCAGCAGCCAAACTTGGGGTGGTACGCAGTATTTT. The genes are TRBV4-1 and TRBJ2-3, with D unresolved. Trimming stripped 2 bases from V and 8 bases from J, with 11 bases between. This CDR3 spans 13 amino acids. Germline V lookup: CDR1 MGHRA, CDR2 YSYEKL.

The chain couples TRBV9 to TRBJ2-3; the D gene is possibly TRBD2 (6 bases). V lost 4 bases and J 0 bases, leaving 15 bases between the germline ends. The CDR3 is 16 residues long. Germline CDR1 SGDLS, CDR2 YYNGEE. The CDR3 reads CASSSHLAESTDTQYF. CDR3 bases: TGTGCCAGCAGCTCACACTTAGCGGAAAGCACAGATACGCAGTATTTT.

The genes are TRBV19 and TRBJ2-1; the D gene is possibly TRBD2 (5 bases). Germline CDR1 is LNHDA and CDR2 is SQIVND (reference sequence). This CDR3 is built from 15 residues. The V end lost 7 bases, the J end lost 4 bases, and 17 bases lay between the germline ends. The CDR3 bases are TGTGCCAGTAAAGAAAGGACTTCCATGTACAATGAGCAGTTCTTC. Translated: CASKERTSMYNEQFF.

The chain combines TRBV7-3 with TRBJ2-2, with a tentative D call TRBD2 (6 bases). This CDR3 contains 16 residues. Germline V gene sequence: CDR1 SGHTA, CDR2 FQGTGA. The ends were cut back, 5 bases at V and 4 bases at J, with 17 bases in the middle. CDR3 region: CASSTSSARGTGELFF. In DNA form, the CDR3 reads TGTGCCAGCAGCACCTCTAGCGCCCGAGGCACCGGGGAGCTGTTTTTT.

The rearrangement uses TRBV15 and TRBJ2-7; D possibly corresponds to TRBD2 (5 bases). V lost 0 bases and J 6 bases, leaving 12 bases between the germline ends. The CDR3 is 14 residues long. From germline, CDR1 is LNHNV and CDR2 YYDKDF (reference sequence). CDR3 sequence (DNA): TGTGCCACCAGCAGAGATCGGGGTCCAAGCGAGCAGTACTTC. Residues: CATSRDRGPSEQYF.

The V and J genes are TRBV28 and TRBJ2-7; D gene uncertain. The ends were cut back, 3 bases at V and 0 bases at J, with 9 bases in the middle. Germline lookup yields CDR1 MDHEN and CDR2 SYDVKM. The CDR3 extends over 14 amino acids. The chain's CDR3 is CASSLLTSSYEQYF. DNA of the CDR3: TGTGCCAGCAGTTTGTTGACCTCCTCCTACGAGCAGTACTTC.

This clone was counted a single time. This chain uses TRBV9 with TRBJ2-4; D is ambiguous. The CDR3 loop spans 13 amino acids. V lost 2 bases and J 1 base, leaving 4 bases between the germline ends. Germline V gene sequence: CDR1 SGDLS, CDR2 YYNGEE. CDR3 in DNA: TGTGCCAGCAGCGTTGGGGCCAAAAACATTCAGTACTTC. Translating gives CASSVGAKNIQYF.

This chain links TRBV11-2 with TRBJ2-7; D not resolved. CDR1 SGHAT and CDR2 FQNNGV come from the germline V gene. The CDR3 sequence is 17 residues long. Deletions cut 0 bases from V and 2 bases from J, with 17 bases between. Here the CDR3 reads CASSLDRVASGTYEQYF. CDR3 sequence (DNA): TGTGCCAGCAGCTTAGATCGAGTAGCTTCTGGGACCTACGAGCAGTACTTC.

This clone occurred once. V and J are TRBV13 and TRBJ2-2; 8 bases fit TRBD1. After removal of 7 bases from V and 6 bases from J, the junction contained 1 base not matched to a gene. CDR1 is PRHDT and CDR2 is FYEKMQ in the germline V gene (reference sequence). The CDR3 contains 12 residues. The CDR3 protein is CASTQGAGELFF. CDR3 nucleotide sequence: TGTGCCAGCACACAGGGGGCCGGGGAGCTGTTTTTT.